This T cell receptor (beta chain) derives from a study of blood T cell repertoires in COVID-19. People in the exposed group encountered a COVID-19 case within 2 weeks before entering the study. The CDR3 is 16 amino acids. V lost 4 bases and J lost 2, with 15 bases in between. CDR1 KGHDR and CDR2 SFDVKD come from the germline V gene. This clone was seen more than once but under ten times. Sequencing was performed with immunoSEQ multiplex PCR; in TCRdb, only in-frame clones are kept and a portion is missing. The table has about 220,000 clones, around 91% seen once; the top ten hold about 14%. The receptor comes from a man in his thirties or forties who had been exposed to COVID-19. V gene TRBV24-1 combines with J gene TRBJ2-3; a possible D gene is TRBD1 (6 bases). Sequenced sample: PBMCs or T cells enriched from blood (not recorded which). The CDR3: CATSELQGEVTDTQYF. The CDR3 bases are TGTGCCACCAGTGAATTACAGGGCGAGGTCACAGATACGCAGTATTTT.